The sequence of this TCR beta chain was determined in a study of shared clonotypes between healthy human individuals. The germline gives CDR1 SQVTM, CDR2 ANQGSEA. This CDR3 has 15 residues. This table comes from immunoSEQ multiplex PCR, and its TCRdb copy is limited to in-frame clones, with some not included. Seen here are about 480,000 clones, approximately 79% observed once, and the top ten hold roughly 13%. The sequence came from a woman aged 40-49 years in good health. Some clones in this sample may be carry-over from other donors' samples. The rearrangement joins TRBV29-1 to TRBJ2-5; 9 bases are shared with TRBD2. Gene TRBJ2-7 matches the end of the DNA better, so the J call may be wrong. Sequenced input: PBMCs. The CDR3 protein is CSVSPTEREEYEQYF. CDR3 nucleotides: TGCAGCGTTAGCCCGACTGAGCGGGAGGAGTACGAGCAGTACTTC.